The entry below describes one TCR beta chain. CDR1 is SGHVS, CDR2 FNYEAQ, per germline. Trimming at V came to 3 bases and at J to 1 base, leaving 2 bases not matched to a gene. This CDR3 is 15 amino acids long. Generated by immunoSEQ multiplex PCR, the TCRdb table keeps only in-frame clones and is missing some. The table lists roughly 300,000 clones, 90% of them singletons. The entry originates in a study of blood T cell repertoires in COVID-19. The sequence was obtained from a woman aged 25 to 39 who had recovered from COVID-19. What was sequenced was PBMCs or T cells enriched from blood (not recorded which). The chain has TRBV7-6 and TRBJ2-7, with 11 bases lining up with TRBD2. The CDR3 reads CASSFIAGGSYEQYF. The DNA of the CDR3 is TGTGCCAGCAGCTTTATAGCGGGAGGGTCCTACGAGCAGTACTTC.